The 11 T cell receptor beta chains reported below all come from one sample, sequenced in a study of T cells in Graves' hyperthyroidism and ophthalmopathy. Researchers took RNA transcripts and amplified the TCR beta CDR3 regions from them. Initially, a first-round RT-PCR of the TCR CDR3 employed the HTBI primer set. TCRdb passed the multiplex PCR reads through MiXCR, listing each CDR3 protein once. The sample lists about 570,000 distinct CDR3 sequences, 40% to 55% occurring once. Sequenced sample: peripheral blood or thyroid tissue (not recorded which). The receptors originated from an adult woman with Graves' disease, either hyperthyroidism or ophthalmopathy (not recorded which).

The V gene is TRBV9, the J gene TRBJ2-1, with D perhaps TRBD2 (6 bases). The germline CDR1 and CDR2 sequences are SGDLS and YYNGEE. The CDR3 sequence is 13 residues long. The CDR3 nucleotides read TGTGCTAGAGCGCGGGAATCCTACAATGAGCAGTTCTTC. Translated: CARARESYNEQFF.

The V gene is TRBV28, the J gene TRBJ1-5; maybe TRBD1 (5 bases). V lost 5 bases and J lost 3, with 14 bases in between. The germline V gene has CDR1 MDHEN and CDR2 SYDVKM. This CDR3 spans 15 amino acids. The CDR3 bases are TGTGCCAGCAGTCCACCTCCGGGACCCAATCAGCCCCAGCATTTT. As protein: CASSPPPGPNQPQHF. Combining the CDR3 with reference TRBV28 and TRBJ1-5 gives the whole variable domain DVKVTQSSRYLVKRTGEKVFLECVQDMDHENMFWYRQDPGLGLRLIYFSYDVKMKEKGDIPEGYSVSREKKERFSLILESASTNQTSMYLCASSPPPGPNQPQHFGDGTRLSIL.

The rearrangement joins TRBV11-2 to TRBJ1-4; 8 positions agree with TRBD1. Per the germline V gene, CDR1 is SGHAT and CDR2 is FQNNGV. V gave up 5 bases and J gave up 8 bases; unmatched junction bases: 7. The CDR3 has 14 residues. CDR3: CASSPGQGTEKLFF. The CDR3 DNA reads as TGTGCCAGCAGCCCTGGACAGGGTACCGAAAAACTGTTTTTT. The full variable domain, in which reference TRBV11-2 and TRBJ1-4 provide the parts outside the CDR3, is EAGVAQSPRYKIIEKRQSVAFWCNPISGHATLYWYQQILGQGPKLLIQFQNNGVVDDSQLPKDRFSAERLKGVDSTLKIQPAKLEDSAVYLCASSPGQGTEKLFFGSGTQLSVL.

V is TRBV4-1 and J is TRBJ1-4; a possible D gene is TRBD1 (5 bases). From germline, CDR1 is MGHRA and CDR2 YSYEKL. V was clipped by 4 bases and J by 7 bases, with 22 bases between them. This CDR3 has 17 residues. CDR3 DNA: TGCGCCAGCAGCCTGTTTTCCGGGACTCCTCTTCGTGAAAAACTGTTTTTT. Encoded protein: CASSLFSGTPLREKLFF.

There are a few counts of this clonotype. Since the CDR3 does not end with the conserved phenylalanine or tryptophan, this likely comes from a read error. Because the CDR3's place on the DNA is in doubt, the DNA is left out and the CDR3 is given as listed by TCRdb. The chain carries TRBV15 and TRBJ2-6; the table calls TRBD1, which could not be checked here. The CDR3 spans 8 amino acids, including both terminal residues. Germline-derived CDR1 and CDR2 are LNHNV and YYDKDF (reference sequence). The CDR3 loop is CATSTRDI.

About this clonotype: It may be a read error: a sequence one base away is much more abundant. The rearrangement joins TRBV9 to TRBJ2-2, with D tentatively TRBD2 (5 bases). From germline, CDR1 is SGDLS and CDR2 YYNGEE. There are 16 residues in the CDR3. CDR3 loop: CASSVEVGRSTGELLF. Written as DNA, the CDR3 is TGTGCCAGCAGCGTAGAAGTAGGCAGATCGACCGGGGAGCTGCTTTTT.

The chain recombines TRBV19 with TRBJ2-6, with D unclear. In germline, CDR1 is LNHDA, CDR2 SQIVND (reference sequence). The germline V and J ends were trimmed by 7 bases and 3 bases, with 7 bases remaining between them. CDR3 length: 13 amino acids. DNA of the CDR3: TGTGCCAGTACCTCTTTTGGGGCCAACGTCCTGACTTTC. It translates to CASTSFGANVLTF.

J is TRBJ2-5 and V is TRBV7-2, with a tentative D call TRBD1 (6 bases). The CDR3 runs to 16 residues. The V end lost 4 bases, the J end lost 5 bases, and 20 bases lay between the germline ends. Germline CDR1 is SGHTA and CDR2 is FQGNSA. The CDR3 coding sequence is TGTGCCAGCAGCTCTCCGGGACACCAGGGGACGGAGACCCAGTACTTC. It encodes CASSSPGHQGTETQYF.

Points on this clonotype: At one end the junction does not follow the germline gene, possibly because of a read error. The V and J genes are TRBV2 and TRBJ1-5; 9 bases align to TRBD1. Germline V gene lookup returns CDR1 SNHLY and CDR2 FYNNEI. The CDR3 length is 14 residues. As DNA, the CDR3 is TGCAGTGCCAGCCGGGACAGGGACGATCAGCCCCAGCATTTT. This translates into CSASRDRDDQPQHF.

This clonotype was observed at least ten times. CDR3 sequence reads: CASSFLSNQPQHF. The CDR3 nucleotides read TGTGCCAGCAGTTTCCTAAGCAATCAGCCCCAGCATTTT. The rearrangement links TRBV12-3 or TRBV12-4 to TRBJ1-5, with D uncertain. CDR3 length equals 13 residues. V shed 3 bases and J shed 1 base, with 4 bases lying between them.

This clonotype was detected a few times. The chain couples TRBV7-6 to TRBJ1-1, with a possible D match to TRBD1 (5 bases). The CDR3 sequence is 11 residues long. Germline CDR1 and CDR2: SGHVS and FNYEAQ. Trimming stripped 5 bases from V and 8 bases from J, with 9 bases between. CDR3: CASSREGEAFF. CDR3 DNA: TGTGCCAGCAGCAGGGAGGGGGAAGCTTTCTTT.